This TCR beta chain was found in a study of blood T cell repertoires in COVID-19. Across the whole study: Researchers got acute and convalescent COVID-19 samples from the United States, Italy and Spain.

The CDR3 sequence is 15 residues long. From germline, CDR1 is LNHDA and CDR2 SQIVND (reference sequence). V lost 7 bases to trimming and J lost 6 bases; unmatched junction nucleotides: 13. Allocation to cohorts depended on clinical history reported by the participants. In Cohort 3, a recovered donor had either two negative PCRs, clearance, or symptom resolution. As originally analysed: Estimated nucleated cell counts came from reference gene primer amplification. Profiling relied on immunoSEQ multiplex PCR, and the TCRdb table lists in-frame clones only, not all of them. That table furnishes V, J and clone size, whereas the DNA furnished D and trimming. The sample yields around 300,000 clones, around 92% seen once.

Sequencing was carried out using PBMCs or T cells enriched from blood (not recorded which). The chain carries TRBV19 and TRBJ1-1; 8 bases line up with TRBD1. The TCR comes from a woman aged 25 to 39 who had recovered from COVID-19. The CDR3 spells CASTIRTGLVPEAFF. Written as DNA, the CDR3 is TGTGCCAGTACCATCCGGACAGGGTTGGTCCCTGAAGCTTTCTTT.